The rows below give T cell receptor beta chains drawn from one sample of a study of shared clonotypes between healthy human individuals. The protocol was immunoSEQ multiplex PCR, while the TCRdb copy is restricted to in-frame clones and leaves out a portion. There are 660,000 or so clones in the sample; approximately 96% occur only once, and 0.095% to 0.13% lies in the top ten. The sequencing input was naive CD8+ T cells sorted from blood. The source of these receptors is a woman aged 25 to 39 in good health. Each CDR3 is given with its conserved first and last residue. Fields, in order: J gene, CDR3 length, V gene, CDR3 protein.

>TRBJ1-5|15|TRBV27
CASSPGQGGNQPQHF
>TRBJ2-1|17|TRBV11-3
CASSLGWREGLGNEQFF
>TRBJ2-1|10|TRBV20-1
CSARASSQFF
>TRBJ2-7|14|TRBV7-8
CASSWGTSYYEQYF
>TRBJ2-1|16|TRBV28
CASSLSGRYPKHEQFF
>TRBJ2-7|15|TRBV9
CASSVAASGIYEQYF
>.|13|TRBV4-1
CASSPGIVYEQYF
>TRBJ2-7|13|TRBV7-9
CASSNGFLDEQYF
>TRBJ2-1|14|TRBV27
CASSYLAGSNEQFF
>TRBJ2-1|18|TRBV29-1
CSVEGGLAGGIPYNEQFF
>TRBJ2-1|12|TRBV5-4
CASRTSINEQFF
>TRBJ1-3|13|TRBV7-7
CASSSYRGNTIYF
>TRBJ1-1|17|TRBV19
CASSIDQTGGRNTEAFF
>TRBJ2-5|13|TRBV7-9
CASSLADGETQYF
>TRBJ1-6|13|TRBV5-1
CASSWDVASPLHF
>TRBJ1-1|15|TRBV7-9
CASTALGQGDTEAFF
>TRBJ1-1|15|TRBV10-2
CASNPGQGVNTEAFF
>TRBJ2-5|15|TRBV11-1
CASSLGGGRQETQYF
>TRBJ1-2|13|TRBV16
CASSQGTGVRYTF
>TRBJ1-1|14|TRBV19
CATRVVGGATEAFF
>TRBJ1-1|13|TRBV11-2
CASRSTGNTEAFF
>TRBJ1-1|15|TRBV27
CASTQVPVGNTEAFF
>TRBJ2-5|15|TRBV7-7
CASSDGRGQGETQYF
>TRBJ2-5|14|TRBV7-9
CASSSPGQQETQYF
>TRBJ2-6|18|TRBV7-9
CASSLATGHPAGANVLTF
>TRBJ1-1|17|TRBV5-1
CASSVTGTGDLNTEAFF
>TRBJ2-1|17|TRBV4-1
CASSQDQAGGEGDEQFF
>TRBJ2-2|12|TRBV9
CASSLTHGELFF
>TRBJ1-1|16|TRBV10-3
CAISEDGGTGVPEAFF
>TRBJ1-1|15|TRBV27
CASSLPGRGLREAFF
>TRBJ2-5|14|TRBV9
CASSVEWGQETQYF
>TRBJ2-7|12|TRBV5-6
CASSPQGYEQYF
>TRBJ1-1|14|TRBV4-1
CASSQDTFREAAFF
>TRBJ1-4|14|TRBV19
CASSIGGLNEKLFF
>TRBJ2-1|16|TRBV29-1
CSVDFYEQGLYNEQFF
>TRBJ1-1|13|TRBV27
CASSITVHTEAFF
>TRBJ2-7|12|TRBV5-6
CASSGQAHEQYF
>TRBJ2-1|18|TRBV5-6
CASSLEVASGTKHNEQFF
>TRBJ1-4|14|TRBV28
CASSDQTTDEKLFF
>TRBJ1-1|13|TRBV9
CASSSQGNTEAFF
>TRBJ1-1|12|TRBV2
CASVGQGTEAFF
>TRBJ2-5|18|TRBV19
CASSIDRGTGKSQETQYF
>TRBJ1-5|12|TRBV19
CASSTGLTPQHF
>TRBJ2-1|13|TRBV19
CATRVDSYNEQFF
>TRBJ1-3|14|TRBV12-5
CASGFLGPGNTIYF
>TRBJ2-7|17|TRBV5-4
CASSLASYGLDAYEQYF